The following is a TCR beta chain sequence with its context. The germline CDR1 and CDR2 sequences are SGHNT and YYREEE (reference sequence). The CDR3 sequence is 13 residues long. Trimming shortened V by 2 bases and J by 2 bases, and 6 bases separated the two germline ends. Using immunoSEQ multiplex PCR, the repertoire was profiled, and TCRdb retains in-frame clones only, with some absent. The sample lists around 120,000 clones, 70% to 85% occurring once. The source of the sample is a study of blood T cell repertoires in COVID-19. The sample comprised peripheral blood. The sequence was obtained from a man aged 50 to 59 with acute or convalescent COVID-19. V and J are TRBV5-4 and TRBJ2-3; D remains unclear. The CDR3 coding sequence is TGTGCCAGCAGCTTAGCCCCCACAGATACGCAGTATTTT. Its protein is CASSLAPTDTQYF.